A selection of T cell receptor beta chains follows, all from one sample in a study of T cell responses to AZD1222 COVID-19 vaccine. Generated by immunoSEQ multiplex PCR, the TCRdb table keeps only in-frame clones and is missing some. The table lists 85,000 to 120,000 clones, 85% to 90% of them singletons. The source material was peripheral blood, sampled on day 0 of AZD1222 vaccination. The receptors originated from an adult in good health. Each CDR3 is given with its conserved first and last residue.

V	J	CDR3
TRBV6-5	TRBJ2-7	CASLRTESSYEQYF
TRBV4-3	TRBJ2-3	CASSQGGLAGTDTQYF
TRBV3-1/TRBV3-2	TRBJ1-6	CASSQQGSFNSPLHF
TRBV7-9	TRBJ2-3	CASSSWAGVLTDTQYF
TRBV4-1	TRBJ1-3	CASSQDRQDGNTIYF
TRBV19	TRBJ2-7	CASSIDPGQGGPLEQYF
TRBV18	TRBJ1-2	CASSPGGYYGYTF
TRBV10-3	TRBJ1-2	CAISDPSRSGAYIINYGYTF
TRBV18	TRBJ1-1	CASSRLNTEAFF
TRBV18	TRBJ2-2	CASYAPNTGELFF
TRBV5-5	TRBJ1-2	CASSLVFSVAGGGGYTF
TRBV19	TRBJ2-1	CASSGGRPYNEQFF
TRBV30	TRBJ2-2	CAWIAGRAGELFF
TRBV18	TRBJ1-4	CASSSLTVRGEKLFF
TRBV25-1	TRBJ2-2	CASSRGGVTGELFF
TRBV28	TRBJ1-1	CASGDVRGARGPAEAFF
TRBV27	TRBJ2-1	CASSLVTSFYNEQFF
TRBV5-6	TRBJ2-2	CASSLADRPTGELFF
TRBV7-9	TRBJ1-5	CASTPGAGQPQHF
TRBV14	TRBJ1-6	CASSRDRRIYNSPLHF
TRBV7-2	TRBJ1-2	CASSLGWGGIYGYTF
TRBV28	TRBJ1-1	CASSRGTANTEAFF
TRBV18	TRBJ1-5	CASSQPGQGRNQPQHF
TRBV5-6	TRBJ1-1	CASSLWGIEAFF
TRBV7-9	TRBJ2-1	CASSLVVTSAYNEQFF
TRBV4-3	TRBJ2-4	CASSQDRFPKNIQYF
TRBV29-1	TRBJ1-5	CSVSFQGSSNQPQHF
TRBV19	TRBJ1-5	CASGDLKKAQHF
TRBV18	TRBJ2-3	CASSRQPRTDTQYF
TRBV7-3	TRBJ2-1	CASSQGGVNNNEQFF
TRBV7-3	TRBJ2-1	CASSLGTQNEQFF
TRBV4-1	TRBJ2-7	CASSPGGTAGTYEQYF
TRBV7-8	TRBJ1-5	CASSLATGNNQPQHF
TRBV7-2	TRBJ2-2	CASSLSLGTGELFF
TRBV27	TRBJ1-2	CASSRIAGEDYGYTF
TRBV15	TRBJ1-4	CATSRGPLTGGQRKLFF
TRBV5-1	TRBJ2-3	CASSRGTGADTQYF
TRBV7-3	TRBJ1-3	CASSLDGVGQGNTIYF
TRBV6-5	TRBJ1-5	CASSRRNSNQPQHF
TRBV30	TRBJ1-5	CAWSPLSGPIYSNQPQHF
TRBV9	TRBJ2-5	CASSAGLAGAQETQYF
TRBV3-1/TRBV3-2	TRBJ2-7	CASSQGNSLTYEQYF
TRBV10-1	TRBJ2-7	CASLKKGTVGRGPYEQYF
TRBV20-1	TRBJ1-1	CSASGVMAEAFF
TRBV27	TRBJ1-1	CASSFSGATEAFF
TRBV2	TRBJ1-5	CASSPQGLGNQPQHF